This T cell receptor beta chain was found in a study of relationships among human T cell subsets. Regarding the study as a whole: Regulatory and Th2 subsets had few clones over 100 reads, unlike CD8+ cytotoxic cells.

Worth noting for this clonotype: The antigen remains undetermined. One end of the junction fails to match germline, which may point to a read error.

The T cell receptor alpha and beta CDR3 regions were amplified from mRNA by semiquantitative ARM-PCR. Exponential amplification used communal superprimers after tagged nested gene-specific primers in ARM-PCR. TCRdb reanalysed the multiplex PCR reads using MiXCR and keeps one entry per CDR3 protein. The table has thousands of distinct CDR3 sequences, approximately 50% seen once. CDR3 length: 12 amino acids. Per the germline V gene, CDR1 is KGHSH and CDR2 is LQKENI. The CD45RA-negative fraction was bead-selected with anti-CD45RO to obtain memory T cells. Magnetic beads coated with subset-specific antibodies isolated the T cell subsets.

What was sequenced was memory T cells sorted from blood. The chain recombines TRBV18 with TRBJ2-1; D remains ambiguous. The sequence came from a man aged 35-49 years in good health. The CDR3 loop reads CASSPTLNEPFF. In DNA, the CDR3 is TGTGCCAGCTCACCGACACTGAATGAGCCGTTCTTC.